Presented here are 2 T cell receptor beta chains from one specimen sequenced in a study of TIL therapy for anti-PD-1-resistant metastatic lung cancer. The immunoSEQ assay was v3. The repertoire was sequenced with immunoSEQ multiplex PCR; TCRdb's copy has only in-frame clones and lacks some. The table has 52,000 or so clones, about 81% seen once; the top ten hold less than 3.5%. The time point denotes: pre-treatment sample, taken before nivolumab and TIL therapy. The sample consisted of blood, taken at baseline. These receptors came from a person between 30 and 80 years old with non-small cell lung cancer.

The chain is built from TRBV27 and TRBJ2-2, with a tentative D call TRBD1 (7 bases). There are 19 residues in the CDR3. CDR1 and CDR2 from the germline V gene are MNHEY and SMNVEV (reference sequence). V was clipped by 4 bases and J by 7 bases, with 28 bases between them. CDR3 protein: CASSSRTGAREKRIGELFF. In DNA form, the CDR3 reads TGTGCCAGCAGTTCCAGAACAGGGGCGCGGGAAAAACGGATCGGGGAGCTGTTTTTT.

This chain joins TRBV24-1 and TRBJ2-7; D is unclear. Germline assignment: CDR1 KGHDR and CDR2 SFDVKD. The CDR3 is made up of 13 amino acids. V lost 2 bases, J lost 5 bases, and 9 bases lay in between. The CDR3 is CATSDSDTHEQYF. CDR3 in DNA: TGTGCCACCAGTGATTCCGACACTCACGAGCAGTACTTC.